Listed below are T cell receptor beta chains from one sample, sequenced in a study of blood T cell repertoires in COVID-19. Measured with immunoSEQ multiplex PCR; TCRdb has only the in-frame clones, and not every one. The profile shows about 59,000 clones, approximately 84% of them singletons. The material sequenced was peripheral blood. The receptors come from a man aged 80 or over in a cohort sampled during active COVID-19. Each CDR3 is given with its conserved first and last residue. D genes are given only for firm matches. Clone sizes are given selectively: once, few, many, or a class where the clone is expanded.

j_call v_call clone_size d_call cdr3_nt cdr3_aa
TRBJ2-2 TRBV3-1/TRBV3-2 . TRBD2 TGTGCCAGCAGCCCATCGACTAGCGGGGAGTACACCGGGGAGCTGTTTTTT CASSPSTSGEYTGELFF
TRBJ1-3 TRBV5-4 . . TGTGCCAGCAGCCGCACCGGAGGGGCCGGCTCTGGAAACACCATATATTTT CASSRTGGAGSGNTIYF
TRBJ2-2 TRBV5-1 . TRBD1 TGCGCCAGCCGATCGGGACAGGGAGTCACCGGGGAGCTGTTTTTT CASRSGQGVTGELFF
TRBJ2-5 TRBV25-1 . . TGTGCCAGCAGTGACAGGCGTTTCCAAGAGACCCAGTACTTC CASSDRRFQETQYF
TRBJ1-1 TRBV4-1 . TRBD1 TGCGCCAGCAGCCAACCGGACAGGGTGGCTGAAGCTTTCTTT CASSQPDRVAEAFF
TRBJ1-1 TRBV3-1/TRBV3-2 . . TGTGCCAGCAGCCAAGGGATGCTTCCACAGGGCACTGAAGCTTTCTTT CASSQGMLPQGTEAFF
TRBJ1-6 TRBV6-5 . . TGTGCCAGCAGTTACTCGTGGCAGGGCAATTCACCCCTCCACTTT CASSYSWQGNSPLHF
TRBJ1-2 TRBV30 . TRBD1 TGTGCCTGGAGTGAGGACAGGCGATTGAACTATGGCTACACCTTC CAWSEDRRLNYGYTF
TRBJ2-4 TRBV4-2 many TRBD1 TGTGCCAGCAGCCACCGTGGACAGGGACGGCACATTCAGTACTTC CASSHRGQGRHIQYF
TRBJ2-1 TRBV10-3 . . TGTGCCATCAGTGTGTTTGCGGCGAGCTCCTACAATGAGCAGTTCTTC CAISVFAASSYNEQFF
TRBJ2-2 TRBV2 . . TGTGCCAGCAGTGCAGGCAGTCCGAACACCGGGGAGCTGTTTTTT CASSAGSPNTGELFF
TRBJ1-2 TRBV29-1 . TRBD1 TGCAGCGTCCAGACAGGGGGGGTCTATGGCTACACCTTC CSVQTGGVYGYTF
TRBJ2-1 TRBV27 . TRBD1 TGTGCCAGCAGTTTAGGACAGGGGGGCTACAATGAGCAGTTCTTC CASSLGQGGYNEQFF
TRBJ2-7 TRBV6-5 . . TGTGCCAGCAGTTACTCGTATAGTAGCGGCTCCTACGAGCAGTACTTC CASSYSYSSGSYEQYF
TRBJ1-2 TRBV30 many TRBD1 TGTGCCTGGAACGAGGGACAGCCTCTTCGCACCTTC CAWNEGQPLRTF
TRBJ1-2 TRBV4-3 once . TGCGCCAGCAGCCAAGGGGCGGGTCTGGGTTCTATCGGCTACACCTTC CASSQGAGLGSIGYTF
TRBJ2-7 TRBV19 . TRBD1 TGTGCCAGTAGTATTCAGGGGGCAATCTACGAGCAGTACTTC CASSIQGAIYEQYF
TRBJ1-1 TRBV29-1 few . TGCAGCGTTGGACAGGATGGGCCTTACACTGAAGCTTTCTTT CSVGQDGPYTEAFF
TRBJ1-2 TRBV3-1/TRBV3-2 . . TGTGCCAGCAGCCGAGAATCAGTGATCTATGGCTACACCTTC CASSRESVIYGYTF
TRBJ2-1 TRBV2 . TRBD2 TGTGCCAGCAAGTTTGGGGCGGGGGGCCGATACAATGAGCAGTTCTTC CASKFGAGGRYNEQFF
TRBJ1-6 TRBV6-5 . . TGTGCCAGCAGTTCACAGGGTGCCTATAATTCACCCCTCCACTTT CASSSQGAYNSPLHF
TRBJ2-1 TRBV7-3 . . TGTGCCAGCAGCTTTGGAGGGGCAGTTTACAATGAGCAGTTCTTC CASSFGGAVYNEQFF
TRBJ2-7 TRBV18 few TRBD1 TGTGCCAGCTCACCAGGGACAGGGAGACACGAGCAGTACTTC CASSPGTGRHEQYF
TRBJ1-5 TRBV7-8 . . TGTGCCAGCAGCTTAGAGGTCGACAGTCGAAGCAATCAGCCCCAGCATTTT CASSLEVDSRSNQPQHF
TRBJ1-4 TRBV10-3 . . TGTGCCATCAGTGACGGCCAGGGGCCTGAAAAACTGTTTTTT CAISDGQGPEKLFF
TRBJ2-7 TRBV20-1 few . TGCAGTGCTACGAGCGGCCACGAGCAGTACTTC CSATSGHEQYF
TRBJ1-2 TRBV6-5 . . TGTGCCAGCAGTTACGGGGGGGACTATGGCTACACCTTC CASSYGGDYGYTF
TRBJ2-7 TRBV24-1 . . TGTGCCACCAGTGATTTGCGCAGGGGCAGGACCTACGAGCAGTACTTC CATSDLRRGRTYEQYF
TRBJ1-1 TRBV23-1 . TRBD1 TGCGCCAGCAGTCAACCAGGGGGTGTCTACACTGAAGCTTTCTTT CASSQPGGVYTEAFF
TRBJ2-5 TRBV20-1 . TRBD2 TGCAGTGCTAGTCTAGCGGGGGGTCAAGAGACCCAGTACTTC CSASLAGGQETQYF
TRBJ1-1 TRBV27 . . TGTGCCAGCAGTTCCTCGGGAAGAGGAGTTTCTGAAGCTTTCTTT CASSSSGRGVSEAFF
TRBJ2-1 TRBV11-2 once . TGTGCCAGCAGCTTAGTAGACGGGAGCTCCTACAATGAGCAGTTCTTC CASSLVDGSSYNEQFF
TRBJ2-5 TRBV10-3 . TRBD1 TGTGCCATCAGTGCCTCTACCGGGACAGAGTCCCTGGAGACCCAGTACTTC CAISASTGTESLETQYF
TRBJ1-6 TRBV6-5 . . TGTGCCAGCAGTCAGGGCCATTCACCCCTCCACTTT CASSQGHSPLHF
TRBJ1-2 TRBV24-1 . TRBD1 TGTGCCACCAGTGATTCGACAGGGGGGCATGGCTACACCTTC CATSDSTGGHGYTF
TRBJ1-1 TRBV15 . . TGTGCCACCAGCAGAGGGAAAGGCTTAGGGGGGAACACTGAAGCTTTCTTT CATSRGKGLGGNTEAFF
TRBJ2-7 TRBV27 . . TGTGCCAGCAGCCCGACAGGCTCCTACGAGCAGTACTTC CASSPTGSYEQYF
TRBJ1-1 TRBV29-1 . . TGCAGCGTTGAAGGTGCCGGGAGGGGGGCTTTCTTT CSVEGAGRGAFF
TRBJ2-7 TRBV4-3 . TRBD1 TGCGCCAGCAGCCAAGCAGACAGGGGCTACGAGCAGTACTTC CASSQADRGYEQYF
TRBJ2-7 TRBV6-5 . . TGTGCCAGCAGCACCGAGGGGGGGGGATCCTACGAGCAGTACTTC CASSTEGGGSYEQYF
TRBJ1-2 TRBV5-4 once . TGTGCCAGCAGCGTTGGGTCTTCACGCGGTGGCTACACCTTC CASSVGSSRGGYTF
TRBJ1-2 TRBV10-3 . TRBD1 TGTGCCATCAGTGAGTCCTCAGGGGGCTTAAACTATGGCTACACCTTC CAISESSGGLNYGYTF
TRBJ1-3 TRBV23-1 . . TGCGCCAGCATGCCACCCCTAGTGCACGCGAAGACCATATATTTT CASMPPLVHAKTIYF
TRBJ2-1 TRBV18 . . TGTGCCAGCTCACCTCCAGGGGTCCAGCAGTTCTTC CASSPPGVQQFF
TRBJ1-2 TRBV30 . . TGTGCCTGGAGTGCTCGGGGGAATAAAGGCTACACCTTC CAWSARGNKGYTF
TRBJ2-3 TRBV7-6 once TRBD2 TGTGCCAGCAGCTTAGATTCGCGGGGGGGGAAAGATACGCAGTATTTT CASSLDSRGGKDTQYF
TRBJ2-2 TRBV9 . TRBD2 TGTGCCAGCAGCGTAGAAGGGCTAGCGGGCACCGGGGAGCTGTTTTTT CASSVEGLAGTGELFF
TRBJ1-5 TRBV4-1 . TRBD1 TGCGCCAGCAGCCAAGATGGGGCGGGACAGAGCAATCAGCCCCAGCATTTT CASSQDGAGQSNQPQHF
TRBJ2-3 TRBV10-3 . TRBD1 TGTGCCATCAGGCCGGACAGGGGGCTGACAGATACGCAGTATTTT CAIRPDRGLTDTQYF
TRBJ1-2 TRBV29-1 . . TGCAGCGTTGAGGTCGGGTCCAACTATGGCTACACCTTC CSVEVGSNYGYTF
TRBJ1-2 TRBV2 . TRBD1 TGTGCCAGCAGCCAGGGACAGTACTATGGCTACACCTTC CASSQGQYYGYTF
TRBJ2-7 TRBV6-2/TRBV6-3 . . TGTGCCAGCAGTTACACATACGAGCAGTACTTC CASSYTYEQYF
TRBJ1-1 TRBV4-1 once TRBD1 TGCGCCAGCAGCCAGTCTACAGGGGGCACTGAAGCTTTCTTT CASSQSTGGTEAFF
TRBJ1-1 TRBV25-1 . TRBD1 TGTGCCAGCAGTTTGGCAGGGGGCCTCACTGAAGCTTTCTTT CASSLAGGLTEAFF
TRBJ1-6 TRBV6-6 few . TGTGCCAGCAGAGACCGGGGTTCGGGGAGTTCACCCCTCCACTTT CASRDRGSGSSPLHF